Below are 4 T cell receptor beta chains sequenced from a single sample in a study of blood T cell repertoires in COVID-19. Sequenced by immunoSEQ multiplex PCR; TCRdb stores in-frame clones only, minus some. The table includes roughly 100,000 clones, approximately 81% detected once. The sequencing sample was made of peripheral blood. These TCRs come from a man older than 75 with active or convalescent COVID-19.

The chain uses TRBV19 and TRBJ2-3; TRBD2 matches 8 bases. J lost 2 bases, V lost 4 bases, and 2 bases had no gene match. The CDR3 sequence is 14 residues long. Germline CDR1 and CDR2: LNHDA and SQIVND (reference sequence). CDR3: CASSTGGITDTQYF. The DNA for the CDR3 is TGTGCCAGTAGTACGGGGGGGATCACAGATACGCAGTATTTT.

The CDR3 loop reads CASSLGRGATDTQYF. The CDR3 region has the DNA TGTGCCAGCAGCTTGGGGCGGGGGGCCACAGATACGCAGTATTTT. The chain couples TRBV5-6 to TRBJ2-3; TRBD2 matches 8 bases. The CDR3 has 15 amino acids. In germline, CDR1 is SGHDT, CDR2 YYEEEE. The V gene end was trimmed by 0 bases and the J gene end by 2 bases; junction bases not matched to a gene: 2.

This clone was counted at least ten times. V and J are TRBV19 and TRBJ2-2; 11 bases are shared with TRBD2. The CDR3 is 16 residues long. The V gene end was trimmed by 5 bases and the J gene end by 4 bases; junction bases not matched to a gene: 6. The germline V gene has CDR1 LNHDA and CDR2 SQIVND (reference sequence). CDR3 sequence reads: CASSRTSGGGTGELFF. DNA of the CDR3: TGTGCCAGTAGTCGTACTAGCGGGGGAGGCACCGGGGAGCTGTTTTTT.

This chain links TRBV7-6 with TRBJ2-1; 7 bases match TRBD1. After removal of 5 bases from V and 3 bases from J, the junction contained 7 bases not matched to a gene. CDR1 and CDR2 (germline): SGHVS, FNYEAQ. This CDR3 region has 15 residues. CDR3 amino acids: CASSQGTVHYNEQFF. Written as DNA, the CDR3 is TGTGCCAGCAGCCAAGGGACAGTCCACTACAATGAGCAGTTCTTC.